The 20 T cell receptor beta chains reported below all come from one sample, sequenced in a study of cytomegalovirus exposure and HLA in healthy donors. TCRdb's table, derived via immunoSEQ multiplex PCR, lists solely in-frame clones and lacks some. The table shows 250,000 to 400,000 clones, with roughly 87% occurring only once. The sequenced sample was PBMCs. Receptors were obtained from a man aged 25 to 40 in good health and CMV-seronegative.

The rearrangement links TRBV11-2 to TRBJ2-2; the D is unclear. In germline, CDR1 is SGHAT, CDR2 FQNNGV. CDR3 length: 16 residues. V was pared by 1 base and J by 5 bases, with 14 bases between. The CDR3 DNA reads as TGTGCCAGCAGCTTAGTAAGCAGTCTACTAACCGGGGAGCTGTTTTTT. Translated, it gives CASSLVSSLLTGELFF.

The chain employs TRBV6-5 and TRBJ1-1; 8 bases are a match to TRBD1. The CDR3 is 15 amino acids. J lost 5 bases, V lost 5 bases, and 10 bases had no gene match. CDR1 is MNHEY, CDR2 SVGAGI, per germline. CDR3 in amino acids: CASSPSGTGGTEAFF. The CDR3 nucleotides are TGTGCCAGCAGTCCCTCTGGGACAGGAGGAACTGAAGCTTTCTTT.

The V call is TRBV14, the J call TRBJ1-2; a weak D match, TRBD1 (5 bases). V was cut by 4 bases and J by 4 bases, with 10 bases left in between. Germline V gene data show CDR1 as SGHDN and CDR2 as FVKESK. The CDR3 consists of 13 residues. In nucleotides, the CDR3 is TGTGCCAGCAGCCGCAGACAGCTCTATGGCTACACCTTC. It yields the protein CASSRRQLYGYTF.

This sequence joins TRBV5-1 and TRBJ2-7; D remains unclear. Between the trimmed V and J ends, which lost 0 bases and 3 bases, there was a span of 10 bases. This CDR3 is 14 amino acids long. Per the germline V gene, CDR1 is SGHRS and CDR2 is YFSETQ. CDR3 nucleotide sequence: TGCGCCAGCAGCTTGGGGGCAGCCTTCTACGAGCAGTACTTC. The encoded protein is CASSLGAAFYEQYF.

The V gene is TRBV6-5, the J gene TRBJ1-1; 9 bases line up with TRBD1. From germline, CDR1 is MNHEY and CDR2 SVGAGI. CDR3 length equals 15 residues. J was trimmed by 5 bases and V by 0 bases; bases with no gene match: 4. CDR3 in amino acids: CASSYSNRGQTEAFF. The CDR3 bases are TGTGCCAGCAGTTACTCGAACAGGGGGCAAACTGAAGCTTTCTTT.

The V gene is TRBV2, the J gene TRBJ1-1; D might be TRBD1 (5 bases). Trimming removed 3 bases at V and 0 bases at J, with 8 bases between. CDR3 length: 14 residues. Germline V CDR1 and CDR2: SNHLY, FYNNEI. CDR3 coding DNA: TGTGCCAGCAGTGAGATAGGGGTGAACACTGAAGCTTTCTTT. This gives the protein CASSEIGVNTEAFF.

This chain joins TRBV27 and TRBJ1-5; 12 nucleotides line up with TRBD1. The CDR3 has 18 residues. Germline CDR1 MNHEY, CDR2 SMNVEV (reference sequence). The J segment lost 0 bases and the V segment lost 4 bases, leaving 7 bases of the junction unmatched. The CDR3 nucleotides read TGTGCCAGCAGTTCCGGGACAGGGGGCCCATATAGCAATCAGCCCCAGCATTTT. It specifies CASSSGTGGPYSNQPQHF.

V and J are TRBV5-1 and TRBJ1-3, with 7 positions matching TRBD1. Germline CDR1 reads SGHRS; CDR2 reads YFSETQ. The CDR3 covers 16 residues. After removal of 3 bases from V and 0 bases from J, the junction contained 6 bases not matched to a gene. The CDR3 protein is CASSSGPGGSGNTIYF. The CDR3 nucleotides are TGCGCCAGCAGCTCAGGCCCAGGGGGCTCTGGAAACACCATATATTTT.

The V and J genes are TRBV5-1 and TRBJ1-3; D not certain. CDR3 length equals 13 residues. Per the germline V gene, CDR1 is SGHRS and CDR2 is YFSETQ. V lost 4 bases and J 8 bases, leaving 13 bases between the germline ends. The CDR3 region is CASSPGRADTIYF. DNA for the CDR3: TGCGCCAGCAGCCCCGGGAGGGCAGACACCATATATTTT.

The chain uses TRBV11-2 and TRBJ1-2; tentatively, D is TRBD1 (6 bases). Germline V gene lookup returns CDR1 SGHAT and CDR2 FQNNGV. Trimming took off 3 bases at V and 5 bases at J, with 13 bases between the two ends. The length of the CDR3 is 14 residues. In DNA, the CDR3 is TGTGCCAGCAGCTTGAGTACAGGGAGTTATGGCTACACCTTC. Encoded protein: CASSLSTGSYGYTF. The full variable domain, with the rest looked up from reference TRBV11-2 and TRBJ1-2, is EAGVAQSPRYKIIEKRQSVAFWCNPISGHATLYWYQQILGQGPKLLIQFQNNGVVDDSQLPKDRFSAERLKGVDSTLKIQPAKLEDSAVYLCASSLSTGSYGYTFGSGTRLTVV.

This clone was detected once. This sequence joins TRBV19 and TRBJ1-1; 7 bases line up with TRBD1. Losses at the gene ends were 6 bases for V and 0 bases for J; bases not matched to a gene: 10. This CDR3 is 16 amino acids long. Germline CDR1 LNHDA, CDR2 SQIVND (reference sequence). The CDR3 is CASSPPSGQLNTEAFF. The CDR3 bases are TGTGCCAGTAGCCCCCCCTCGGGACAGTTGAACACTGAAGCTTTCTTT. The full variable domain, rest sourced from reference TRBV19 and TRBJ1-1, is DGGITQSPKYLFRKEGQNVTLSCEQNLNHDAMYWYRQDPGQGLRLIYYSQIVNDFQKGDIAEGYSVSREKKESFPLTVTSAQKNPTAFYLCASSPPSGQLNTEAFFGQGTRLTVV.

The chain carries TRBV10-1 and TRBJ2-3; 9 bases map to TRBD1. The CDR3 spans 14 residues. J was trimmed by 4 bases and V by 6 bases; bases with no gene match: 5. Germline CDR1 and CDR2: WNHNN and SYGVQD (reference sequence). The CDR3 reads CASRLDRGADTQYF. For the CDR3, the DNA is TGCGCCAGCAGGCTTGACAGGGGGGCAGATACGCAGTATTTT.

The chain carries TRBV6-5 and TRBJ2-7; perhaps TRBD2 as D (6 bases). With 2 bases removed from V and 5 bases from J, the gap between germline ends came to 13 bases. The germline gives CDR1 MNHEY, CDR2 SVGAGI. The CDR3 has 14 residues. CDR3 DNA sequence: TGTGCCAGCAGTTACAGGGCGGGGTCCCACGAGCAGTACTTC. Its protein is CASSYRAGSHEQYF.

The J gene is TRBJ1-5, the V gene TRBV27; D perhaps matches TRBD1 (6 bases). CDR1 and CDR2 from the germline V gene are MNHEY and SMNVEV (reference sequence). The CDR3 length is 15 residues. Deletions cut 6 bases from V and 2 bases from J, with 14 bases between. The DNA for the CDR3 is TGTGCCAGCAGCACGGGGGGCCGGGGCAATCAGCCCCAGCATTTT. Its protein is CASSTGGRGNQPQHF.

The chain uses TRBV4-1 and TRBJ2-2; 8 bases align to TRBD1. This CDR3 is 17 amino acids long. Germline loops: CDR1 MGHRA, CDR2 YSYEKL. The junction had 8 bases not matched to a gene; V was cut back by 2 bases and J by 3 bases. DNA of the CDR3: TGCGCCAGCAGCCAACTTTCCAGGGGGCGAGACACCGGGGAGCTGTTTTTT. Translating gives CASSQLSRGRDTGELFF.

V usage is TRBV7-9 and J usage is TRBJ1-2; 7 bases line up with TRBD1. The CDR3 contains 15 residues. Germline values: CDR1 SEHNR, CDR2 FQNEAQ (reference sequence). Losses at the gene ends were 4 bases for V and 1 base for J; bases not matched to a gene: 6. This CDR3 reads CASSYTGANNYGYTF. In DNA, the CDR3 is TGTGCCAGCAGCTATACAGGGGCCAATAACTATGGCTACACCTTC.

The chain employs TRBV4-1 and TRBJ2-3, with 11 bases fitting TRBD2. This CDR3 is built from 17 residues. J gave up 4 bases and V 0 bases, and 6 bases lay outside the gene matches. Germline loops: CDR1 MGHRA, CDR2 YSYEKL. CDR3 region: CASSQEGVAGGPDTQYF. Written as DNA, the CDR3 is TGCGCCAGCAGCCAAGAGGGAGTAGCGGGGGGGCCAGATACGCAGTATTTT.

This chain joins TRBV27 and TRBJ1-2, with D unresolved. This CDR3 is 13 amino acids long. Trimming took 3 bases from V and 4 from J, leaving 9 bases between them. Germline V gives CDR1 MNHEY, CDR2 SMNVEV (reference sequence). CDR3 protein: CASSFNRAYGYTF. The CDR3 DNA is TGTGCCAGCAGTTTCAACAGAGCCTATGGCTACACCTTC.

The count of this clone is one. V usage is TRBV5-4 and J usage is TRBJ1-1, with 12 bases aligning to TRBD1. The CDR3 sequence is 17 residues long. The V segment lost 4 bases and the J segment 3 bases; nucleotides outside the gene matches: 10. CDR1 and CDR2 from the germline V gene are SGHNT and YYREEE (reference sequence). In nucleotides, the CDR3 is TGTGCCAGCAGCCCGGCGGGACAGGGGGCGGGGGACACTGAAGCTTTCTTT. Protein: CASSPAGQGAGDTEAFF.

This clone was found once. The chain recombines TRBV19 with TRBJ2-1; possibly TRBD1 for D (6 bases). Germline lookup yields CDR1 LNHDA and CDR2 SQIVND (reference sequence). The CDR3 loop spans 14 amino acids. Trimming removed 10 bases at V and 3 bases at J, with 16 bases between. The CDR3 DNA reads TGTGCCACCAAGTTCCGGGACAACTACAATGAGCAGTTCTTC. It is translated as CATKFRDNYNEQFF.